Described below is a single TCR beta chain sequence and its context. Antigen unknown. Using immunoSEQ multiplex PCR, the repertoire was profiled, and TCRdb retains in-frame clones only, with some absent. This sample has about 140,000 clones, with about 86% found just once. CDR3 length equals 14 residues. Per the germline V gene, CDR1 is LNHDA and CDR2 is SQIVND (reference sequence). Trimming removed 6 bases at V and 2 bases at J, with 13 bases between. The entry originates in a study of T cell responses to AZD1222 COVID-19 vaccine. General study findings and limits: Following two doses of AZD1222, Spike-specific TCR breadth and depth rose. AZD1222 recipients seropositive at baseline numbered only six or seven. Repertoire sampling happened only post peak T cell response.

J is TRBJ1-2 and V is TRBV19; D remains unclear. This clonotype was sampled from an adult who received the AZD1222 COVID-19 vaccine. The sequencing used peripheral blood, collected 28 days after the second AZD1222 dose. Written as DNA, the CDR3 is TGTGCCAGTAGCCCCCAGGCGGGGAACTATGGCTACACCTTC. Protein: CASSPQAGNYGYTF.